The rows below give T cell receptor beta chains drawn from one sample of a study of siplizumab effects on memory and regulatory T cells. The repertoire was sequenced with immunoSEQ multiplex PCR; TCRdb's copy has only in-frame clones and lacks some. The profile covers roughly 68,000 clones, with 90% to 97% appearing a single time and 0.095% taken by the ten largest. The sample comprised naive CD8+ T cells sorted from blood. All receptors come from a human donor in good health. Each CDR3 is given with its conserved first and last residue. The D gene is left open where the match is weak. Clone sizes are given selectively: once, few, many, or a class where the clone is expanded.

d_call,j_call,clone_size,v_call,cdr3_nt,cdr3_aa
NA,TRBJ1-3,once,TRBV11-3,TGTGCCAGCAGCTTATATCCTGGAAACACCATATATTTT,CASSLYPGNTIYF
TRBD2,TRBJ2-5,NA,TRBV7-7,TGTGCCAGCAGCCCAAGCGTCGGGACTACTATTGAAGAGACCCAGTACTTC,CASSPSVGTTIEETQYF
NA,TRBJ2-2,NA,TRBV27,TGTGCCAGCAGTTGGGGTAGGGAAACCGGGGAGCTGTTTTTT,CASSWGRETGELFF
TRBD1,TRBJ1-1,NA,TRBV6-5,TGTGCCAGCAGTTGGACAGGCATGAACACTGAAGCTTTCTTT,CASSWTGMNTEAFF
TRBD1,TRBJ1-6,once,TRBV4-2,TGTGCCAGCAGCCAAGCGTTCCGGGACAGGGATTATAATTCACCCCTCCACTTT,CASSQAFRDRDYNSPLHF
TRBD1,TRBJ2-3,once,TRBV7-2,TGTGCCAGCAGCTCCGGGACAGGGTTAGATACGCAGTATTTT,CASSSGTGLDTQYF
TRBD1,TRBJ2-7,once,TRBV27,TGTGCCAGCAGGGGGACAGCCTACGAGCAGTACTTC,CASRGTAYEQYF
NA,TRBJ1-2,NA,TRBV21-1,TGTGCCAGCAGCAAAGCTGGGGCACCGTACTATGGCTACACCTTC,CASSKAGAPYYGYTF
NA,TRBJ2-1,NA,TRBV11-2,TGTGCCAGCAGCCTAGGGCAGGGGAAGGGCAATGAGCAGTTCTTC,CASSLGQGKGNEQFF
TRBD2,TRBJ2-3,NA,TRBV7-6,TGTGCCAGCAGCTTAGATTCGGGGGGGCTAACAGATACGCAGTATTTT,CASSLDSGGLTDTQYF
TRBD1,TRBJ2-1,NA,TRBV4-2,TGTGCCAGCAGCCAAGTTTCTATACAGGGGAATGAGCAGTTCTTC,CASSQVSIQGNEQFF
NA,TRBJ1-2,NA,TRBV27,TGTGCCAGCAGTCCAACCGGGTCTGAGTCCCTACTCTATGGCTACACCTTC,CASSPTGSESLLYGYTF